This TCR beta chain originates from a study of T cell responses to AZD1222 COVID-19 vaccine. Study-wide points: Most donors were white British, females outnumbered males, and clonal diversity was possibly underestimated.

The method was immunoSEQ multiplex PCR; TCRdb's version includes in-frame clones alone and lacks a portion of them. The sample lists around 80,000 clones, more than 85% occurring once. This clone has only one observation. Antigen: not known. There are 11 residues in the CDR3. The germline V gene encodes CDR1 SQVTM and CDR2 ANQGSEA. V lost 7 bases, J lost 5 bases, and 2 bases stayed unmatched. The clonotype comes from an adult in good health. The chain uses TRBV29-1 and TRBJ1-2, with 9 bases fitting TRBD1. Sequences were derived from peripheral blood, sampled on day 0 of AZD1222 vaccination. This CDR3 is CSAGQGYGYTF. CDR3 DNA sequence: TGCAGCGCCGGACAGGGGTATGGCTACACCTTC. Full variable domain (missing parts from reference TRBV29-1 and TRBJ1-2): SAVISQKPSRDICQRGTSLTIQCQVDSQVTMMFWYRQQPGQSLTLIATANQGSEATYESGFVIDKFPISRPNLTFSTLTVSNMSPEDSSIYLCSAGQGYGYTFGSGTRLTVV.